A single sample gave rise to the 28 T cell receptor beta chains below, sequenced in a study of OX40 agonist ivuxolimab in advanced cancers. Library prep was done by the immunoSEQ multiplex PCR assay. TCRdb took over this immuneACCESS table, retaining in-frame rearrangements with V and J assigned. Such tables are incomplete; in checked studies, under half of the missing clones stem from an unresolved V gene, and the remainder is unexplained. The table for this sample lists 71,000 or so clones; roughly 81% of them were counted only once. The top ten clones comprise 5% of the sample. Sequences were derived from CD4+ or CD8+ T cells sorted from blood, sampled in a trial of the OX40 agonist ivuxolimab. All receptors come from an adult with an advanced solid tumor such as melanoma, head and neck, liver or kidney cancer.

J is TRBJ1-1 and V is TRBV9, with D possibly being TRBD1 (5 bases). The germline V gene encodes CDR1 SGDLS and CDR2 YYNGEE. CDR3 length: 15 amino acids. The ends were cut back, 0 bases at V and 0 bases at J, with 9 bases in the middle. This chain's CDR3 is CASSVAPGLNTEAFF. In nucleotides, the CDR3 is TGTGCCAGCAGCGTAGCCCCAGGGCTGAACACTGAAGCTTTCTTT.

The chain joins TRBV7-8 to TRBJ2-5, with D maybe TRBD2 (5 bases). The DNA matches TRBJ2-7 better at its end, which makes the J call doubtful. The germline gives CDR1 SGHVS, CDR2 FQNEAQ. The CDR3 extends over 15 amino acids. The CDR3 region has the DNA TGTGCCAGCAGCTTAGGCGGGTCCTTATCCTACGAGCAGTACTTC. Encoded protein: CASSLGGSLSYEQYF.

The chain recombines TRBV2 with TRBJ2-7; 10 positions match TRBD1. CDR1 is SNHLY and CDR2 is FYNNEI in the germline V gene. The CDR3 runs 15 residues. After removal of 6 bases from V and 7 bases from J, the junction contained 12 bases not matched to a gene. The CDR3 DNA reads TGTGCCAGCAGGCTCCCGGGACAGGGGACGGGGGAGCAGTACTTC. Translating gives CASRLPGQGTGEQYF.

This sequence joins TRBV5-1 and TRBJ2-5; D not certain. V lost 0 bases to trimming and J lost 5 bases, with 8 bases between them. This CDR3 spans 13 amino acids. Germline CDR1 is SGHRS and CDR2 is YFSETQ. This CDR3 reads CASSLGFGETQYF. The CDR3 coding sequence is TGCGCCAGCAGCTTGGGTTTCGGGGAGACCCAGTACTTC.

The chain employs TRBV5-4 and TRBJ2-2, with D possibly TRBD1 on 5 matching bases. The CDR3 loop spans 14 amino acids. CDR1 is SGHNT and CDR2 is YYREEE in the germline V gene (reference sequence). V gave up 0 bases and J gave up 4 bases, with 7 bases separating them. CDR3 DNA: TGTGCCAGCAGCTTGGTAGGGGTCACCGGGGAGCTGTTTTTT. This translates into CASSLVGVTGELFF.

This chain joins TRBV19 and TRBJ2-2; weak D call: TRBD1 (5 bases). CDR1 is LNHDA, CDR2 SQIVND, per germline (reference sequence). This CDR3 comprises 15 residues. The germline V and J ends were trimmed by 1 base and 5 bases, with 11 bases remaining between them. The CDR3 DNA is TGTGCCAGTAGTATAGGCAGGGATGTTACCGGGGAGCTGTTTTTT. Protein sequence: CASSIGRDVTGELFF.

The CDR3 DNA reads as TGTGCCAGCAGGTCCGGGCCCCAGGGGTCCAATGAGCAGTTCTTC. Its protein product is CASRSGPQGSNEQFF. The chain carries TRBV5-4 and TRBJ2-1; maybe TRBD1 (6 bases). The CDR3 is made up of 15 amino acids. Germline V CDR1 and CDR2: SGHNT, YYREEE (reference sequence). V was clipped by 5 bases and J by 6 bases, with 18 bases between them. The variable domain in full, with the rest retrieved from reference TRBV5-4 and TRBJ2-1, is ETGVTQSPTHLIKTRGQQVTLRCSSQSGHNTVSWYQQALGQGPQFIFQYYREEENGRGNFPPRFSGLQFPNYSSELNVNALELDDSALYLCASRSGPQGSNEQFFGPGTRLTVL.

This chain joins TRBV6-5 and TRBJ1-2; D is uncertain. Trimming took 4 bases from V and 2 from J, leaving 8 bases between them. CDR3 size: 13 residues. Germline V gene data show CDR1 as MNHEY and CDR2 as SVGAGI. CDR3 DNA: TGTGCCAGCAGTTTTGGCGGGAACTATGGCTACACCTTC. Its translation is CASSFGGNYGYTF.

In this sample, this clone turned up a few times. The chain employs TRBV4-1 and TRBJ2-7, with D possibly being TRBD1 or TRBD2 (5 bases each). The CDR3 loop spans 13 amino acids. V lost 3 bases, J lost 2 bases, and 8 bases lay in between. CDR1 is MGHRA and CDR2 is YSYEKL in the germline V gene. The CDR3 reads CASSQGVAYEQYF. CDR3 coding DNA: TGCGCCAGCAGCCAGGGGGTGGCCTACGAGCAGTACTTC.

This chain joins TRBV6-1 and TRBJ1-5; 7 bases are a match to TRBD1. This CDR3 contains 14 residues. CDR1 and CDR2 (germline): MNHNS, SASEGT. The ends lost 10 bases at V and 3 bases at J; junction bases unmatched: 9. DNA of the CDR3: TGTGCCACCCTCTCGACAGGGAACAATCAGCCCCAGCATTTT. Its protein is CATLSTGNNQPQHF.

The chain is built from TRBV4-1 and TRBJ1-2; 10 bases are a match to TRBD1. The CDR3 consists of 17 residues. Unmatched junction bases numbered 10, after V lost 1 base and J lost 5 bases. Germline loops: CDR1 MGHRA, CDR2 YSYEKL. CDR3 DNA: TGCGCCAGCAGCCAAGGGGTCCCGGGACAGGGGAGGTATGGCTACACCTTC. It specifies CASSQGVPGQGRYGYTF.

This chain links TRBV29-1 with TRBJ2-7; 9 nucleotides match TRBD1. With V trimmed by 6 bases and J by 3 bases, 9 bases remained unmatched. CDR3 length: 14 amino acids. CDR1 and CDR2 from the germline V gene are SQVTM and ANQGSEA. In nucleotides, the CDR3 is TGCAGCGTGAAAGCCGGGACAGGGTACTACGAGCAGTACTTC. The encoded protein is CSVKAGTGYYEQYF.

The chain recombines TRBV30 with TRBJ1-6, with D unresolved. The CDR3 totals 15 residues. CDR1 is GTSNPN, CDR2 SVGIG, per germline (reference sequence). V was trimmed by 2 bases and J by 2 bases, leaving 10 bases between them. In DNA, the CDR3 is TGTGCCTGGAGTCCCCAGCGACCCTATAATTCACCCCTCCACTTT. Translating it yields CAWSPQRPYNSPLHF.

The genes are TRBV7-8 and TRBJ1-1; D is undetermined. The CDR3 loop spans 13 amino acids. V was clipped by 5 bases and J by 10 bases, with 17 bases between them. CDR1 and CDR2 from the germline V gene are SGHVS and FQNEAQ. CDR3 nucleotides: TGTGCCAGCAGCCAGGACGCCCCGACGGCAGCTTTCTTT. Translation: CASSQDAPTAAFF.

The chain has TRBV7-8 and TRBJ1-5; TRBD1 might be the D (5 bases). With 5 bases removed from V and 5 bases from J, the gap between germline ends came to 13 bases. The CDR3 length is 14 residues. CDR1 and CDR2 (germline): SGHVS, FQNEAQ. CDR3 amino acids: CASSLRDLYQPQHF. CDR3 nucleotides: TGTGCCAGCAGCCTAAGGGACCTATATCAGCCCCAGCATTTT.

The chain couples TRBV10-1 to TRBJ2-2, with 9 nucleotides matching TRBD1. V was clipped by 3 bases and J by 6 bases; unmatched bases: 2. This CDR3 contains 14 residues. Germline V gene sequence: CDR1 WNHNN, CDR2 SYGVQD (reference sequence). The CDR3 loop reads CASSDTGGSGELFF. In DNA, the CDR3 is TGCGCCAGCAGTGATACAGGGGGCTCCGGGGAGCTGTTTTTT.

The J gene is TRBJ1-2, the V gene TRBV5-1; D may be TRBD1 (5 bases). The length of the CDR3 is 13 residues. The germline CDR1 and CDR2 sequences are SGHRS and YFSETQ. Trimming stripped 2 bases from V and 5 bases from J, with 10 bases between. CDR3 nucleotides: TGCGCCAGCAGCTTAGACAGACCATATGGCTACACCTTC. Translating gives CASSLDRPYGYTF.

The chain recombines TRBV5-1 with TRBJ1-6, with a tentative D call TRBD1 (6 bases). Germline loops: CDR1 SGHRS, CDR2 YFSETQ. The CDR3 contains 17 residues. V lost 2 bases and J lost 8, with 20 bases in between. CDR3 in amino acids: CASSFTQGTFMDSPLHF. The CDR3 region has the DNA TGCGCCAGCAGCTTCACCCAGGGGACCTTCATGGATTCACCCCTCCACTTT.

The chain links TRBV10-3 to TRBJ2-3; 10 bases line up with TRBD1. The length of the CDR3 is 12 residues. V was pared by 11 bases and J by 6 bases, with 5 bases of the junction left unmatched. CDR1 is ENHRY and CDR2 is SYGVKD in the germline V gene. The CDR3, as DNA: TGTGCCGTCCGGACAGGGGGGGATACGCAGTATTTT. Protein product: CAVRTGGDTQYF.

For the CDR3, the DNA is TGCGCCAGCAGCTTATCCGGGGGGGCGGCCAAAAACATTCAGTACTTC. Translation gives CASSLSGGAAKNIQYF. The V and J genes are TRBV5-1 and TRBJ2-4, with TRBD2 matching 8 bases. The ends lost 2 bases at V and 1 base at J; junction bases unmatched: 5. CDR1 is SGHRS and CDR2 is YFSETQ in the germline V gene. The CDR3 consists of 16 residues.

The chain links TRBV6-1 to TRBJ2-2; D ambiguous. The V and J ends lost 6 bases and 3 bases respectively, with 14 bases between them. The CDR3 has 15 amino acids. Germline V gene sequence: CDR1 MNHNS, CDR2 SASEGT. The CDR3 DNA follows: TGTGCCAGCAGGGGCCGGGTCGGGTACACCGGGGAGCTGTTTTTT. Translated: CASRGRVGYTGELFF.

The chain has TRBV6-1 and TRBJ2-4; D remains ambiguous. V lost 1 base and J lost 3, with 13 bases in between. Germline lookup yields CDR1 MNHNS and CDR2 SASEGT. The CDR3 totals 16 residues. CDR3 sequence reads: CASSEGHTWGKNIQYF. CDR3 in DNA: TGTGCCAGCAGTGAAGGGCACACTTGGGGCAAAAACATTCAGTACTTC.

The rearrangement links TRBV5-4 to TRBJ2-2; 9 positions agree with TRBD2. Germline CDR1 is SGHNT and CDR2 is YYREEE (reference sequence). The CDR3 length is 15 residues. The V and J ends lost 2 bases and 3 bases, in that order; junction bases with no gene match: 2. The DNA of the CDR3 is TGTGCCAGCAGCTTTGGCGGGAGGGACACCGGGGAGCTGTTTTTT. This sequence encodes CASSFGGRDTGELFF.

The chain couples TRBV10-3 to TRBJ2-5, with 8 bases lining up with TRBD2. Germline loops: CDR1 ENHRY, CDR2 SYGVKD. This CDR3 is built from 13 residues. Losses at the gene ends were 4 bases for V and 4 bases for J; bases not matched to a gene: 2. CDR3 protein: CAISASGGETQYF. The CDR3 DNA reads as TGTGCCATCAGTGCAAGCGGGGGAGAGACCCAGTACTTC.

The chain is built from TRBV7-9 and TRBJ1-1, with 10 bases lining up with TRBD1. Germline trimming cut 5 bases from V and 5 bases from J; bases unmatched to any gene: 11. Germline V lookup: CDR1 SEHNR, CDR2 FQNEAQ (reference sequence). The CDR3 totals 16 residues. CDR3 sequence (DNA): TGTGCCAGCAGCCCACCCGACAGGGGGCTAGGTACTGAAGCTTTCTTT. Protein product: CASSPPDRGLGTEAFF.

The chain links TRBV7-2 to TRBJ2-5; no clear D gene. Trimming took 2 bases from V and 2 from J, leaving 9 bases between them. This CDR3 spans 14 amino acids. Germline CDR1 is SGHTA and CDR2 is FQGNSA. CDR3 nucleotides: TGTGCCAGCAGCTTACAATGGGGACAAGAGACCCAGTACTTC. It encodes CASSLQWGQETQYF.

The CDR3 DNA follows: TGTGCCAGCCTACTAGCGGGAGCCTACAATGAGCAGTTCTTC. It is translated as CASLLAGAYNEQFF. The chain couples TRBV28 to TRBJ2-1, with 11 bases lining up with TRBD2. With 8 bases clipped from V and 2 bases from J, the junction kept 2 bases outside the gene matches. The CDR3 is 14 amino acids. Germline lookup yields CDR1 MDHEN and CDR2 SYDVKM.

The chain carries TRBV5-4 and TRBJ1-2; D uncertain. With 4 bases removed from V and 4 bases from J, the gap between germline ends came to 8 bases. Germline CDR1 and CDR2: SGHNT and YYREEE (reference sequence). The CDR3 loop spans 12 amino acids. In nucleotides, the CDR3 is TGTGCCAGCAGCCCGGCGAGCTATGGCTACACCTTC. Protein product: CASSPASYGYTF.